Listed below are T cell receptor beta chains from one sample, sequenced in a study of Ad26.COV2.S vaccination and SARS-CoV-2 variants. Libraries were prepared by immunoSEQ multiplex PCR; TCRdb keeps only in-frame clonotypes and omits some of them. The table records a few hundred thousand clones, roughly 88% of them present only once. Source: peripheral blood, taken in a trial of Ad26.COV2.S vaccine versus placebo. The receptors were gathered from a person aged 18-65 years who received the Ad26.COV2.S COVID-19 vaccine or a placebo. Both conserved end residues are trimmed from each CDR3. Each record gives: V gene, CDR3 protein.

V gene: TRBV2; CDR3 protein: ASSEQGWGTDTQY
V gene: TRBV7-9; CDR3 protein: ASSLPGATDTQY
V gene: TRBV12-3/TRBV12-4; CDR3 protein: ASSFSYNEQF
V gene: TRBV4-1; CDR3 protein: ASSQPGQAINYGYT
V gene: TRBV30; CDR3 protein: AWSVGQGASEAF
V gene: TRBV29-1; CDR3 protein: SSDRFSGVGTDTQY
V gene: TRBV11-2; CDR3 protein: ASSLLASNNEQF
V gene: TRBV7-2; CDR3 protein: ASSLGLAGNNEQF
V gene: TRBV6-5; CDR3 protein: ASSYRFPSDTQY
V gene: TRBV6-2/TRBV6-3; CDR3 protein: ASSYWGYTEAF
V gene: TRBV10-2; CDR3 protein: ASSEAGGLTDTQY
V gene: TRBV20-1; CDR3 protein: SASNRPGLAGVRSDTQY
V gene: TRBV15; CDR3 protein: ATSRDGGAGQPQH
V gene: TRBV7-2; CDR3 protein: ASSLLNSLEAF
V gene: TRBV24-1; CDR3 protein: ATSEGGRGYPGELF
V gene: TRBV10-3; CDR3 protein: AIAGSGQPQH
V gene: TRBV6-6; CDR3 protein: ASRETGTAGATQY
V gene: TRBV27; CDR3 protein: ASSLSGFVEKLF
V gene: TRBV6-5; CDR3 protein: ASRSGASYT
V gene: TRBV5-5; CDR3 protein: ASSLDGTSGLYHTDTQY
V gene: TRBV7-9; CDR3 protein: ASSLDSSAGELF
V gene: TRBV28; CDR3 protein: ASSLGQGRQPQH
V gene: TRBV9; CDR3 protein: ASSVGSLTEQF
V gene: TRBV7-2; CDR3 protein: ASRSQGPSYGYT
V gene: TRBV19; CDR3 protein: ASSASGTEH
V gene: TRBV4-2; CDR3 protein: ASSQDGANSGNTIY
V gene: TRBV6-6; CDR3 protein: ASSYSDGVGEQF
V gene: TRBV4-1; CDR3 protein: ASSPPGSSYEQY
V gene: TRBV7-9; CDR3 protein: ASSGDPGYT
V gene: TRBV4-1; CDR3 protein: ASSPFGRDLISYNEQF
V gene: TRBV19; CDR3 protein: ASSIGSGQGFAEAF
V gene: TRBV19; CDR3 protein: ASSIAWWEAETNTEAF
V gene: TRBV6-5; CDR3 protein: ASSYSVRTNYGYT
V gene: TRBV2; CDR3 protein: ARGDRGGTGELF
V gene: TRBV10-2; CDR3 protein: ASSESTGKVTSYEQY
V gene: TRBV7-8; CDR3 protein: ASSSYARQGYTGELF
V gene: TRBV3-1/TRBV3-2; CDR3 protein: ASSQGRNRPNSPLH